One sample yielded the 22 T cell receptor beta chains listed below, sequenced in a study of Ad26.COV2.S vaccination and SARS-CoV-2 variants. Here immunoSEQ multiplex PCR was the method, and the copy in TCRdb shows in-frame clones only, minus some. The repertoire holds some 180,000 clones, with roughly 85% as singletons. The source was peripheral blood, collected after recovery from COVID-19. These receptors were taken from a human donor who had recovered from COVID-19.

With regard to this clone: Other DNA sequences of this sample code for an identical CDR3. The chain carries TRBV11-3 and TRBJ2-1, with 10 nucleotides matching TRBD2. V shed 4 bases, J shed 1 base, and the junction held 1 base outside the gene matches. This CDR3 has 15 residues. In germline, CDR1 is SGHNT, CDR2 YENEEA. The CDR3 is CASSSTSGSYNEQFF. The CDR3 DNA is TGTGCCAGCAGCTCGACTAGCGGGTCCTACAATGAGCAGTTCTTC.

Written as DNA, the CDR3 is TGTGCCAGCACCCTTTGGACAGGGGTGAGCACTGAAGCTTTCTTT. This translates into CASTLWTGVSTEAFF. This chain connects TRBV6-5 to TRBJ1-1, with TRBD1 identical over 9 bases. Trimming at V came to 7 bases and at J to 4 bases, leaving 10 bases not matched to a gene. Germline CDR1 MNHEY, CDR2 SVGAGI. The CDR3 length is 15 residues.

The V gene is TRBV11-2, the J gene TRBJ2-2; D is ambiguous. CDR1 is SGHAT and CDR2 is FQNNGV in the germline V gene. The CDR3 has 14 amino acids. V was shortened by 5 bases and J by 3 bases, with 10 bases between the two germline ends. CDR3 sequence (DNA): TGTGCCAGCAGCCGATCGACGGACACCGGGGAGCTGTTTTTT. It translates to CASSRSTDTGELFF.

The chain has TRBV6-5 and TRBJ1-4, with 7 positions matching TRBD1. This CDR3 has 15 residues. V was clipped by 5 bases and J by 7 bases; unmatched bases: 10. Germline CDR1 is MNHEY and CDR2 is SVGAGI. The CDR3 loop reads CASSRIGGVGEKLFF. The CDR3 DNA reads as TGTGCCAGCAGTCGGATAGGGGGCGTCGGTGAAAAACTGTTTTTT.

This clone occurred a few times. The CDR3 spells CASSLQSASYEQYF. CDR3 nucleotide sequence: TGTGCCAGCAGCTTACAGAGTGCCTCCTACGAGCAGTACTTC. The chain carries TRBV7-9 and TRBJ2-7; D is uncertain. V was clipped by 2 bases and J by 0 bases, with 8 bases between them. CDR1 is SEHNR and CDR2 is FQNEAQ in the germline V gene (reference sequence). This CDR3 comprises 14 residues.

This chain links TRBV10-3 with TRBJ2-6; 7 bases match TRBD1. CDR1 and CDR2 (germline): ENHRY, SYGVKD. This CDR3 region has 17 residues. V trimming: 2 bases; J trimming: 0 bases; junction bases outside the gene matches: 4. As DNA, the CDR3 is TGTGCCATCAGTGAGATCCCAGGGGGCTCTGGGGCCAACGTCCTGACTTTC. This sequence encodes CAISEIPGGSGANVLTF.

The chain links TRBV2 to TRBJ1-4; D unclear. The CDR3 spans 14 residues. Trimming removed 5 bases from V and 8 bases from J, with 15 bases in between. CDR1 is SNHLY and CDR2 is FYNNEI in the germline V gene. CDR3 sequence (DNA): TGTGCCAGCAGTAGGCAGGACCTTGGGGAAAAACTGTTTTTT. Protein product: CASSRQDLGEKLFF.

The genes are TRBV4-1 and TRBJ2-5; tentatively, D is TRBD2 (5 bases). The CDR3 runs 14 residues. The germline V and J ends were trimmed by 4 bases and 4 bases, with 13 bases remaining between them. The germline CDR1 and CDR2 sequences are MGHRA and YSYEKL. The CDR3 spells CASSPPGVGETQYF. CDR3 in DNA: TGCGCCAGCAGCCCCCCCGGGGTCGGAGAGACCCAGTACTTC.

V and J are TRBV5-1 and TRBJ2-2; TRBD2 matches 12 bases. J was trimmed by 6 bases and V by 0 bases; bases with no gene match: 12. The CDR3 sequence is 19 residues long. The germline gives CDR1 SGHRS, CDR2 YFSETQ. CDR3 sequence: CASSLGPLAGGPVAGELFF. The DNA for the CDR3 is TGCGCCAGCAGCTTGGGGCCTCTAGCGGGAGGGCCCGTTGCCGGGGAGCTGTTTTTT.

The V call is TRBV6-6, the J call TRBJ1-1; D gene uncertain. The CDR3 is 13 amino acids. Germline V gene lookup returns CDR1 MNHNY and CDR2 SVGAGI (reference sequence). The V end was cut by 11 bases, the J end by 0 bases, with 13 bases between. In nucleotides, the CDR3 is TGTGCCGTTCAGACCATGATGAACACTGAAGCTTTCTTT. Translating gives CAVQTMMNTEAFF.

V and J are TRBV4-2 and TRBJ2-7; D perhaps matches TRBD1 (5 bases). Between the trimmed V and J ends, which lost 0 bases and 0 bases, there was a span of 15 bases. The V gene's germline CDR1 is LGHNA and CDR2 YNFKEQ. The CDR3 extends over 17 amino acids. The CDR3 region has the DNA TGTGCCAGCAGCCAAGATCTGGGGTGGGGCGGCTCCTACGAGCAGTACTTC. It is translated as CASSQDLGWGGSYEQYF.

Only a few counts were recorded for this clone. The rearrangement links TRBV3-1 (or the pseudogene TRBV3-2) to TRBJ2-7, with 7 bases fitting TRBD1. This CDR3 spans 16 amino acids. Trimming removed 1 base from V and 4 bases from J; junction bases left unmatched: 10. CDR1 and CDR2 from the germline V gene are LGHDT and YNNKEL (reference sequence). The CDR3 spells CASSQVQTGLQYEQYF. CDR3 nucleotide sequence: TGTGCCAGCAGCCAAGTCCAGACAGGGCTACAGTACGAGCAGTACTTC.

The J gene is TRBJ2-1, the V gene TRBV7-2, with a possible D match to TRBD1 (5 bases). This CDR3 has 13 residues. V shed 2 bases and J shed 8 bases, with 10 bases lying between them. CDR1 and CDR2 (germline): SGHTA, FQGNSA. DNA of the CDR3: TGTGCCAGCAGCTTATCTGACAGATATGAGCAGTTCTTC. The encoded protein is CASSLSDRYEQFF.

The V call is TRBV7-9, the J call TRBJ1-1; 8 nucleotides agree with TRBD1. The CDR3 length is 15 residues. With V trimmed by 5 bases and J by 0 bases, 5 bases remained unmatched. Germline-derived CDR1 and CDR2 are SEHNR and FQNEAQ (reference sequence). For the CDR3, the DNA is TGTGCCAGCAGCCGGGACAGGTACTTGAACACTGAAGCTTTCTTT. This codes for CASSRDRYLNTEAFF.

This sequence joins TRBV6-5 and TRBJ2-7, with 8 bases matching TRBD2. CDR1 is MNHEY, CDR2 SVGAGI, per germline. Trimming cost V 5 bases and J 3 bases; bases outside gene matches: 3. CDR3 length: 13 residues. The CDR3 DNA reads as TGTGCCAGCAGTCGGGAGGGGAGCTACGAGCAGTACTTC. This translates into CASSREGSYEQYF.

This clone was found a few times. V and J are TRBV10-2 and TRBJ2-5, with 11 nucleotides matching TRBD1. There are 18 residues in the CDR3. The J segment lost 4 bases and the V segment lost 0 bases, leaving 10 bases of the junction unmatched. The germline V gene has CDR1 WSHSY and CDR2 SAAADI. The CDR3 DNA reads as TGCGCCAGCAGTGAGTCGCGTTGGGACAGGGGGACCCGAGAGACCCAGTACTTC. Encoded protein: CASSESRWDRGTRETQYF.

This chain joins TRBV28 and TRBJ2-7; perhaps TRBD2 as D (6 bases). CDR1 and CDR2 (germline): MDHEN, SYDVKM. Between the trimmed V and J ends, which lost 7 bases and 3 bases, there was a span of 16 bases. The CDR3 contains 14 residues. The CDR3 bases are TGTGCCAGCACCAAACCCGGGAGAGTCTACGAGCAGTACTTC. Its translation: CASTKPGRVYEQYF.

This rearrangement joins TRBV27 to TRBJ2-7; 8 positions match TRBD1. The ends lost 5 bases at V and 4 bases at J; junction bases unmatched: 7. CDR1 and CDR2 (germline): MNHEY, SMNVEV (reference sequence). CDR3 length: 14 residues. The CDR3 here is CASSPWDRPYEQYF. The CDR3 DNA reads as TGTGCCAGCAGTCCTTGGGACAGGCCTTACGAGCAGTACTTC.

J is TRBJ1-2 and V is TRBV19, with 8 nucleotides matching TRBD1. V dropped 7 bases and J dropped 5; count of bases not matched to a gene: 9. This CDR3 region has 14 residues. Germline CDR1 LNHDA, CDR2 SQIVND (reference sequence). The CDR3 DNA reads TGTGCCAGTACCCCGGACAGGGAAGGTTATGGCTACACCTTC. It yields the protein CASTPDREGYGYTF.

This chain links TRBV6-5 with TRBJ2-1; TRBD1 is a possible D gene (7 bases). With 8 bases removed from V and 0 bases from J, the gap between germline ends came to 11 bases. Germline CDR1 MNHEY, CDR2 SVGAGI. The CDR3 totals 14 residues. CDR3 DNA sequence: TGTGCCAGCCTCAGGGGGGTCTCCTACAATGAGCAGTTCTTC. It translates to CASLRGVSYNEQFF.

The genes are TRBV19 and TRBJ2-6; unclear D gene. In germline, CDR1 is LNHDA, CDR2 SQIVND (reference sequence). The CDR3 sequence is 15 residues long. The V gene lost 3 bases and the J gene lost 2 bases, with 8 bases spanning the gap. CDR3 sequence reads: CASSIRITGANVLTF. CDR3 bases: TGTGCCAGTAGTATCAGGATCACTGGGGCCAACGTCCTGACTTTC.

The chain couples TRBV10-3 to TRBJ2-7, with 7 bases fitting TRBD1. The trim removed 10 bases at V and 1 base at J, leaving 7 bases unmatched. The germline V gene has CDR1 ENHRY and CDR2 SYGVKD. This CDR3 contains 13 residues. In DNA, the CDR3 is TGTGCCACCGGACAGGCGCCATCCTACGAGCAGTACTTC. Encoded protein: CATGQAPSYEQYF.